The source of this T cell receptor beta chain is a study of T cells in Graves' hyperthyroidism and ophthalmopathy. Study results and caveats: Blood also contained most expanded thyroid clonotypes above 0.001. Model output signaled ophthalmopathy a median 6.5 months ahead of onset.

Amplification yielded TCR beta CDR3 regions, with RNA transcripts as the source. Carried out on the TCR CDR3, a first-round RT-PCR used the HTBI primer set. TCRdb independently ran MiXCR on the multiplex PCR reads; one entry per CDR3 protein. The sample yields hundreds of thousands of distinct CDR3 sequences, under 25% seen once. The sample holds a few counts of this clonotype. Its specificity is unknown. Trimming took 4 bases from V and 5 from J, leaving 15 bases between them. CDR3 size: 14 residues. The germline V gene has CDR1 SGDLS and CDR2 YYNGEE. Uncontrolled infection, other autoimmune disease, pregnancy or lactation excluded patients. The diagnoses drew upon clinical symptoms, serum thyroxine and TRAb, thyroid ultrasound and orbital computed tomography.

The TCR comes from a man aged 25 to 40 with Graves' ophthalmopathy. The sequenced material came from blood. The chain has TRBV9 and TRBJ1-1, with TRBD1 as a possible D gene (6 bases). CDR3 protein: CASSQDSIGTEAFF. For the CDR3, the DNA is TGTGCCAGCAGCCAGGACAGCATTGGGACTGAAGCTTTCTTT.